This TCR beta chain is from a study of blood T cell repertoires in COVID-19. Overall study context: PBMCs, B-cell-depleted T cells, or T cells provided the cDNA or gDNA that made up the material.

Per the study methods: Cell counts per sample came from amplifying reference gene primers. Generated by immunoSEQ multiplex PCR, the TCRdb table keeps only in-frame clones and is missing some. V and J calls and clone size come straight from that table; D and trimming were deduced from the DNA. The table lists around 25,000 clones, approximately 90% of them singletons. CDR1 and CDR2 from the germline V gene are LGHNT and FRNRAP. With V trimmed by 6 bases and J by 16 bases, 6 bases remained unmatched. There are 11 residues in the CDR3. Sequenced: peripheral blood. This chain joins TRBV12-5 and TRBJ2-1; the match to TRBD2 covers 10 bases. This receptor was identified in a human donor in a cohort sampled during active COVID-19. CDR3 sequence reads: CASGVGTSVFF. The DNA of the CDR3 is TGTGCTAGTGGGGTTGGGACTAGCGTCTTCTTC.